The sequence of this T cell receptor (beta chain) was determined in a study of T cells in Graves' hyperthyroidism and ophthalmopathy. Template material for amplifying TCR beta CDR3 regions consisted of RNA transcripts. RT-PCR in the first round (using the HTBI primer set) targeted the TCR CDR3. Each CDR3 protein gets one entry after TCRdb re-called the multiplex PCR reads with MiXCR. This sample has 490,000 or so distinct CDR3 sequences, with less than 25% found just once. Among ophthalmopathy patients, the Clinical Activity Score reached at least 3, the NOSPECS grade reached at least 4, and duration remained under 3 months. Extraction of PBMCs used 8.5 to 10 ml of fresh peripheral blood. This clonotype has only a few counts. The sample was blood. The TCR originated in a woman aged 70 to 79 with Graves' ophthalmopathy.

CDR3 residues: CASSPLPFGPHNEQFF. CDR3 coding DNA: TGTGCCAGCAGCCCATTGCCGTTCGGGCCCCACAATGAGCAGTTCTTC. The chain couples TRBV7-3 to TRBJ2-1, with D unclear. The CDR3 has 16 residues. V lost 5 bases and J lost 5, with 19 bases in between. The germline gives CDR1 SGHTA, CDR2 FQGTGA. The whole variable domain, remainder taken from reference TRBV7-3 and TRBJ2-1, is GAGVSQTPSNKVTEKGKYVELRCDPISGHTALYWYRQSLGQGPEFLIYFQGTGAADDSGLPNDRFFAVRPEGSVSTLKIQRTERGDSAVYLCASSPLPFGPHNEQFFGPGTRLTVL.